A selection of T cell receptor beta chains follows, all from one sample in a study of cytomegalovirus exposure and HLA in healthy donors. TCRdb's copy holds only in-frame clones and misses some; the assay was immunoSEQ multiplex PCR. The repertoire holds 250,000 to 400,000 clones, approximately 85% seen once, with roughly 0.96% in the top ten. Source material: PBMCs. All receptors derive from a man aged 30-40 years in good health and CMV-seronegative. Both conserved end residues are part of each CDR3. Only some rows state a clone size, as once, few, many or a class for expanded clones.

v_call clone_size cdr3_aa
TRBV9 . CASSVGGGVAPGELFF
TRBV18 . CASSPPNRDTYEQYF
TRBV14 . CASSPLGGNPGELFF
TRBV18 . CASFPQGAGTTKETQYF
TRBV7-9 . CASSNAQVTHEQYF
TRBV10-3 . CAISKTGTDEQYF
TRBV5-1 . CASSPGTGSTNEKLFF
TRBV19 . CASGEDYGYTF
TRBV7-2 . CASSLVRGSEQYF
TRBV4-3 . CASSQERVYEQYF
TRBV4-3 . CASSGVTGLYTNYGYTF
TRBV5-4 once CASSPGTRKTGELFF
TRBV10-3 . CAISDRVDTEAFF
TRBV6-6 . CASSYKGAWEKLFF
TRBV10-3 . CAISEKISRDTEAFF
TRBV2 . CASTGTGSSYEQYF
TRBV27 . CASRLQGGGYTF
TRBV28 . CASNQGASGNTIYF
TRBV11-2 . CASSLGQGAYNEQFF
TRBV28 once CASRRTGSNQPQHF
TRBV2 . CASSALLLAGASGNEQFF
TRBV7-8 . CASSTPQGSSYEQYF
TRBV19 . CASSTQIYAGAFF
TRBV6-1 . CASTDRENQPQHF
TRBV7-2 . CASSLDRGPNEKLFF
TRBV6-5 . CASSGGGRRYTEAFF
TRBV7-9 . CASRGQRLAEKLFF
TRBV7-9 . CASSLVEVGTRNTEAFF
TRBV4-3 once CASSQDSGINEQFF
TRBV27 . CASSSGGLGQPQHF
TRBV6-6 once CASSYIGGSDTEAFF